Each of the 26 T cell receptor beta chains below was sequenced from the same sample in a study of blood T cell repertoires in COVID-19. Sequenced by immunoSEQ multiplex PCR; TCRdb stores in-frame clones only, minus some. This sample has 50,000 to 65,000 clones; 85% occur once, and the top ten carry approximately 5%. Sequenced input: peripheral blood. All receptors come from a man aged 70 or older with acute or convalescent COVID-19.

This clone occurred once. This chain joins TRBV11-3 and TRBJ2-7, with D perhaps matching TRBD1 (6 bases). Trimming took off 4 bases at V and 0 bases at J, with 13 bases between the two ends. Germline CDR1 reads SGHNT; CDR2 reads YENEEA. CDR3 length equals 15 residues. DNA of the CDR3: TGTGCCAGCAGCTACCGGACAGCCGCCTCCTACGAGCAGTACTTC. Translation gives CASSYRTAASYEQYF.

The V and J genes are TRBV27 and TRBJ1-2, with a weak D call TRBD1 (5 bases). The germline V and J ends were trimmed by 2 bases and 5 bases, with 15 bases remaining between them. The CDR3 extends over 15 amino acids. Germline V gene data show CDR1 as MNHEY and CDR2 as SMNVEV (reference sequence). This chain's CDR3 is CASSLVGNAGYGYTF. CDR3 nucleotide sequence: TGTGCCAGCAGTTTAGTAGGGAATGCAGGGTATGGCTACACCTTC.

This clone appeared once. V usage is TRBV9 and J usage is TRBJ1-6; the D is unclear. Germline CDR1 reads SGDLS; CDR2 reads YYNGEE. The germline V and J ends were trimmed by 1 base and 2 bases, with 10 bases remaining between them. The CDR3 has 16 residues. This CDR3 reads CASSVNSNAYNSPLHF. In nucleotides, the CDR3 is TGTGCCAGCAGCGTAAACTCTAACGCCTATAATTCACCCCTCCACTTT.

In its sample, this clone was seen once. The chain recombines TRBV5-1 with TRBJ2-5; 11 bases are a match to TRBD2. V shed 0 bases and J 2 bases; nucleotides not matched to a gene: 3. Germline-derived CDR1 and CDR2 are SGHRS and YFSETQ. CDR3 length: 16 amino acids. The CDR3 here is CASSLGLAGGQETQYF. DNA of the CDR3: TGCGCCAGCAGCTTGGGGCTAGCGGGGGGTCAAGAGACCCAGTACTTC.

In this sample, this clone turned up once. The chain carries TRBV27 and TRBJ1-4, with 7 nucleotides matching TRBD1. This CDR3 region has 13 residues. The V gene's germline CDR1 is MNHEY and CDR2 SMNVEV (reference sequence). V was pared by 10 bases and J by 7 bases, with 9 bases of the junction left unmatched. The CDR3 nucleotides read TGTGCCACCTCTGACAGGGCGAGTGAAAAACTGTTTTTT. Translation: CATSDRASEKLFF.

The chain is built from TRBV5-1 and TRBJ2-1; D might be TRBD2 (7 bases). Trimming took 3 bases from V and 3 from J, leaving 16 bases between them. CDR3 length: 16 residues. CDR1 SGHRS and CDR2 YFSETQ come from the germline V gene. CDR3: CASSSPRGAHYNEQFF. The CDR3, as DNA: TGCGCCAGCAGCTCCCCCCGGGGGGCCCACTACAATGAGCAGTTCTTC.

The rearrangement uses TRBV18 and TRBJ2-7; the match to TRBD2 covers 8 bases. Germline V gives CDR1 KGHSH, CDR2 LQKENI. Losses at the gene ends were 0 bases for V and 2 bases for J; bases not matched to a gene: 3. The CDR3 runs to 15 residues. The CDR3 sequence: CASSPPRGGPYEQYF. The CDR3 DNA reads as TGTGCCAGCTCACCACCACGGGGGGGCCCCTACGAGCAGTACTTC.

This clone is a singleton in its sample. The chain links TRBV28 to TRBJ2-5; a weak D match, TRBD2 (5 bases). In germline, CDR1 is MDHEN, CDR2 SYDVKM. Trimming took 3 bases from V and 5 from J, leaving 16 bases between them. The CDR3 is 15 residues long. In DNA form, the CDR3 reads TGTGCCAGCAGTTTTTCCCCGTTACGAGGGGAGACCCAGTACTTC. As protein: CASSFSPLRGETQYF.

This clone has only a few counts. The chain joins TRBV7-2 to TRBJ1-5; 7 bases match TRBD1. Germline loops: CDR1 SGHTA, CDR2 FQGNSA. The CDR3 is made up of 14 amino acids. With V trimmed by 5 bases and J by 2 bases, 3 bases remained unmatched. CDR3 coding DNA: TGTGCCAGCAGCCCGCAGGGGGGCAATCAGCCCCAGCATTTT. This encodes CASSPQGGNQPQHF.

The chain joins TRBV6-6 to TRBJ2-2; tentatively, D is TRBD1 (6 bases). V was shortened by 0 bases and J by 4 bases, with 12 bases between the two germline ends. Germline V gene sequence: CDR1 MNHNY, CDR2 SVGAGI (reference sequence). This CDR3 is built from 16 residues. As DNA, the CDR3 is TGTGCCAGCAGTTACTCGGGGACACGGGTCACCGGGGAGCTGTTTTTT. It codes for CASSYSGTRVTGELFF.

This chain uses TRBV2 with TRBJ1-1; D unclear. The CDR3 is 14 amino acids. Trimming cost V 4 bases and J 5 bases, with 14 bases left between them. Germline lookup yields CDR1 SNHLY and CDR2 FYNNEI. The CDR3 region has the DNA TGTGCCAGCAGTGTGGATTACAGTGTGACTGAAGCTTTCTTT. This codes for CASSVDYSVTEAFF.

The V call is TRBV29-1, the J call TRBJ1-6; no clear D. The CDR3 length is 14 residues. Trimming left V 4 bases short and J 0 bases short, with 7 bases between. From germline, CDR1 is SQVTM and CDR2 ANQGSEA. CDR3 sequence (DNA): TGCAGCGTTGCGGGGAGCTCCTATAATTCACCCCTCCACTTT. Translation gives CSVAGSSYNSPLHF.

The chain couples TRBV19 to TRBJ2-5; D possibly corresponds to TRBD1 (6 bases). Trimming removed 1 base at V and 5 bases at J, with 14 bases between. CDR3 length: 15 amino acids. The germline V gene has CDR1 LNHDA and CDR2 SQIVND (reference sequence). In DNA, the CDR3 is TGTGCCAGTAGTATAGGGACAGTAACCGGGGAGACCCAGTACTTC. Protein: CASSIGTVTGETQYF.

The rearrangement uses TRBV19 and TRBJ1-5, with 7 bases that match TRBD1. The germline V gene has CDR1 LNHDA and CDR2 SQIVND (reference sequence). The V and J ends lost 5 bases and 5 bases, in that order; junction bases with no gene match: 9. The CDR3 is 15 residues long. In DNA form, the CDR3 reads TGTGCCAGTAGTCACTTCGACAGGGACCATCAGCCCCAGCATTTT. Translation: CASSHFDRDHQPQHF.

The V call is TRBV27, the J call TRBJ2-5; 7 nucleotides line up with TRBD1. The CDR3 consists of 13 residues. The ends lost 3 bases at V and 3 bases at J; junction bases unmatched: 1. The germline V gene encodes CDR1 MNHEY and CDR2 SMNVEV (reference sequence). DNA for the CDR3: TGTGCCAGCAGTTTTCAGGGGGAAGAGACCCAGTACTTC. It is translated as CASSFQGEETQYF.

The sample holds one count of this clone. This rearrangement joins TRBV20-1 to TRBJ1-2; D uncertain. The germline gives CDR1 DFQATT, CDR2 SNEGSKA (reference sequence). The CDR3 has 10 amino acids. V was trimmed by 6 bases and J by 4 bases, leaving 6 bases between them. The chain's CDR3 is CSAPFYGYTF. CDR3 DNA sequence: TGCAGTGCCCCATTCTATGGCTACACCTTC.

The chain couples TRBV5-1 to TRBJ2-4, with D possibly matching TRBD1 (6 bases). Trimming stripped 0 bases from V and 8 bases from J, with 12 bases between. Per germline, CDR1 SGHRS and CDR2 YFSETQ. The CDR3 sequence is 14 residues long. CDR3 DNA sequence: TGCGCCAGCAGCTTGGATACAGGGAAGGACATTCAGTACTTC. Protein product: CASSLDTGKDIQYF.

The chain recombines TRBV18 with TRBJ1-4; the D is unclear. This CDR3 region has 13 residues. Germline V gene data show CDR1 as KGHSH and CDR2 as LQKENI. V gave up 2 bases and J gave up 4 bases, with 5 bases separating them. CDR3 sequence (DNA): TGTGCCAGCTCACCATCGGGTAATGAAAAACTGTTTTTT. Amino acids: CASSPSGNEKLFF.

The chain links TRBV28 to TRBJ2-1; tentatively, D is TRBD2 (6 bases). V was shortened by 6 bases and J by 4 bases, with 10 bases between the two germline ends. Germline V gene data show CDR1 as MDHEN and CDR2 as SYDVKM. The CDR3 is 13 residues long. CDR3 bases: TGTGCCAGCAGGGGGGGACCTTACAATGAGCAGTTCTTC. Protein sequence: CASRGGPYNEQFF. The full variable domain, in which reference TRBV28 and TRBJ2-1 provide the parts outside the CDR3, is DVKVTQSSRYLVKRTGEKVFLECVQDMDHENMFWYRQDPGLGLRLIYFSYDVKMKEKGDIPEGYSVSREKKERFSLILESASTNQTSMYLCASRGGPYNEQFFGPGTRLTVL.

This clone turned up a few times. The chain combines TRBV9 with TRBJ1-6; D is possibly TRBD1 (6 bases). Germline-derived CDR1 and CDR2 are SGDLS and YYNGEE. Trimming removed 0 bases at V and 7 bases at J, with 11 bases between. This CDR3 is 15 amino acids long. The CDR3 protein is CASSVVQGWNSPLHF. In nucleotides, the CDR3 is TGTGCCAGCAGCGTAGTGCAGGGGTGGAATTCACCCCTCCACTTT.

The CDR3 here is CASQGAVKNIQYF. CDR3 DNA: TGTGCCAGTCAGGGGGCTGTCAAAAACATTCAGTACTTC. V and J are TRBV2 and TRBJ2-4; TRBD1 matches at 8 bases. Unmatched junction bases numbered 4, after V lost 9 bases and J lost 3 bases. Germline CDR1 SNHLY, CDR2 FYNNEI. The CDR3 covers 13 residues.

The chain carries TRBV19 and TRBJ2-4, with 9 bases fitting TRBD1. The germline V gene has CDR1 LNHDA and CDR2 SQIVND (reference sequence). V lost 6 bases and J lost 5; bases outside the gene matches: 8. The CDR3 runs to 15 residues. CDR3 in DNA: TGTGCCAGTAGAGGGACAGGGTTTGGGGAAAACATTCAGTACTTC. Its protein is CASRGTGFGENIQYF.

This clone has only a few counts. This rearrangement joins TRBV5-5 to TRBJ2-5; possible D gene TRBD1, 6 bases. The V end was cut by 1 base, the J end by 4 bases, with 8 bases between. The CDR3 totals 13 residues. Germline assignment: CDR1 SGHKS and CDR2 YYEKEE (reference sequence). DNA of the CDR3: TGTGCCAGCAGCTTGACAGGGCGAGAGACCCAGTACTTC. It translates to CASSLTGRETQYF. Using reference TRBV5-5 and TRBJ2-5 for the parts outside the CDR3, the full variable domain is DAGVTQSPTHLIKTRGQQVTLRCSPISGHKSVSWYQQVLGQGPQFIFQYYEKEERGRGNFPDRFSARQFPNYSSELNVNALLLGDSALYLCASSLTGRETQYFGPGTRLLVL.

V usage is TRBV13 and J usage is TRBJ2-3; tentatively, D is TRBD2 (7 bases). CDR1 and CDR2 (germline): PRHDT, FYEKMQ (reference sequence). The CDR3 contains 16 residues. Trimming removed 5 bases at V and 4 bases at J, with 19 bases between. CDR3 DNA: TGTGCCAGCAGCCCCATTGGGGGGGGGCCCCCAGATACGCAGTATTTT. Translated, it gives CASSPIGGGPPDTQYF. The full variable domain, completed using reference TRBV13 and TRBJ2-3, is AAGVIQSPRHLIKEKRETATLKCYPIPRHDTVYWYQQGPGQDPQFLISFYEKMQSDKGSIPDRFSAQQFSDYHSELNMSSLELGDSALYFCASSPIGGGPPDTQYFGPGTRLTVL.

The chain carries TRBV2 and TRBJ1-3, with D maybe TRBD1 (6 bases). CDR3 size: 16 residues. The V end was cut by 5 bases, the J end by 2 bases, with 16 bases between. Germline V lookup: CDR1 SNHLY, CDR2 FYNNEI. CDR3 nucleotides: TGTGCCAGCAGTTCCGGACAGTTAAAAGCTGGAAACACCATATATTTT. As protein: CASSSGQLKAGNTIYF.

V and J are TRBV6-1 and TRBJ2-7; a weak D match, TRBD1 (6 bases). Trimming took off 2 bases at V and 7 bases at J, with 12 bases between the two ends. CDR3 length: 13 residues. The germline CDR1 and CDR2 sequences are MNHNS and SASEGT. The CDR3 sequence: CASSESRGGEQYF. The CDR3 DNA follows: TGTGCCAGCAGTGAATCCAGGGGCGGTGAGCAGTACTTC.